This TCR beta chain is drawn from a study of blood T cell repertoires in COVID-19 (TCRdb year 2020). A note on the overall study: Samples covering the acute and convalescent phases of COVID-19 were provided by collaborators in the United States, Italy and Spain. The material from the prospective study consisted of cDNA or gDNA derived from T cells, B-cell-depleted T cells, or PBMCs. The dataset comprised deeply sampled blood TCRbeta repertoires from subjects exposed to, actively infected with, or recovered from COVID-19. A freely available public database, intended as a resource for researchers studying the immune response to SARS-CoV-2, is where the repertoires were released. Samples were obtained from the ongoing ImmuneRACE study (first 160 participants) and from over 1,000 subjects provided by 6 global collaborators. Nearly every sample came with metadata listing a de-identified subject ID, COVID-19 status, age in years and sex. Where available, HLA class I and class II types were obtained from metadata supplied by the sample provider rather than from assay-based typing.

A second Seattle source provided samples from volunteer blood donors who had recovered from COVID-19. Whole blood was collected in K2EDTA tubes by collaborating institutions according to the institutions' own protocols. Collaborator samples were shipped for TCRbeta analysis as frozen whole blood, isolated PBMCs, or DNA extracted from either sample type. TCRbeta CDR3 regions were amplified from genomic DNA by means of the immunoSEQ Assay, a bias-controlled multiplex PCR. The authors processed their data as follows. Within the assay, amplification of reference gene primers was used to estimate how many nucleated cells each sample contained. Sequence reads were collapsed and filtered to measure the absolute abundance of every unique TCRbeta CDR3 rearrangement. For each sample, productive Simpson clonality was calculated as the square root of Simpson's diversity index across productive rearrangements. TCRdb carries this immuneACCESS record with in-frame sequences only. Its versions omit some clonotypes, under half of them owing to an unresolved V gene in the studies checked, with the rest unexplained. That table furnishes V, J and clone size, whereas the DNA furnished D and trimming. Within this sample are about 130,000 clones, with approximately 84% of them counted one time only. The ten top clones hold 18% of the sample.

As concerns this clone: This clone's antigen is unknown. No base-level quality is on record; no much larger clone is a single base apart.

Results the study describes overall, beyond this receptor: How much clinical and demographic metadata was included differed by source and by participant, and the metadata was provided uncurated.

The CDR3 spans 12 residues, from the cysteine through the phenylalanine. The retained sequence is limited to the CDR3, 36 bases, with the frame set at the first base. Compared with germline, V lacks 5 bases and J lacks 5 bases; bases without a gene match: 2. Sequences SGHNT (CDR1) and YENEEA (CDR2) are obtained from the germline V gene. This receptor chain uses TRBV11-3 and TRBJ2-7, and 8 junctional nucleotides match TRBD1. This clonotype was obtained from a woman aged 50 to 60 who had recovered from COVID-19. Sequenced input: peripheral blood. The sequenced DNA is TGTGCCAGCAGCCCGACAGGGGACGAGCAGTACTTC. Translation gives CASSPTGDEQYF.